The 20 T cell receptor beta chains below were found in one sample sequenced in a study of T cell repertoires in aging, cancer and after chemotherapy. Multiplex touch-down PCR with TRB-A/B primers amplified rearranged V-D-J TRB sequences. TCRdb independently ran MiXCR on the multiplex PCR reads; one entry per CDR3 protein. The sample consists of some 6,000 distinct CDR3 sequences, approximately 24% of them appearing once. Amplification of TCR beta used genomic DNA extracted from peripheral blood. Sequencing was carried out using blood. These receptor sequences come from a human donor in good health.

This chain joins TRBV6-1 and TRBJ1-2, with TRBD1 matching over 8 bases. This CDR3 contains 15 residues. Germline CDR1 and CDR2: MNHNS and SASEGT. Trimming at V came to 5 bases and at J to 1 base, leaving 6 bases not matched to a gene. The CDR3 bases are TGTGCCAGCAGTTTATCAACAGGGGGTAACTATGGCTACACCTTC. This sequence encodes CASSLSTGGNYGYTF.

J is TRBJ2-7 and V is TRBV6-5; 8 nucleotides line up with TRBD1. V was clipped by 4 bases and J by 6 bases; unmatched bases: 5. Germline values: CDR1 MNHEY, CDR2 SVGAGI. This CDR3 spans 13 amino acids. In DNA form, the CDR3 reads TGTGCCAGCAGTTCGCTCGACAGGGGCGAGCAGTACTTC. Translating it yields CASSSLDRGEQYF.

This clonotype is medium-sized in the sample. The chain couples TRBV29-1 to TRBJ1-1, with D unclear. CDR3 length: 12 residues. Trimming shortened V by 8 bases and J by 3 bases, and 13 bases separated the two germline ends. Germline CDR1 is SQVTM and CDR2 is ANQGSEA. In DNA form, the CDR3 reads TGCAGCTCCCGGTCGGGGTACACTGAAGCTTTCTTT. It codes for CSSRSGYTEAFF.

The table lists this clonotype with a few counts. V usage is TRBV9 and J usage is TRBJ2-2; D is undetermined. The CDR3 is made up of 16 amino acids. Per germline, CDR1 SGDLS and CDR2 YYNGEE. With 5 bases removed from V and 4 bases from J, the gap between germline ends came to 18 bases. CDR3 sequence (DNA): TGTGCCAGCAGTCTTACAAGCCTGAGTGGCACCGGGGAGCTGTTTTTT. Residues: CASSLTSLSGTGELFF.

By share, this clonotype ranks as medium-sized. The chain joins TRBV6-6 to TRBJ2-3; D is perhaps TRBD1 (5 bases). The CDR3 spans 12 residues. V lost 6 bases to trimming and J lost 8 bases, with 12 bases between them. CDR1 MNHNY and CDR2 SVGAGI come from the germline V gene (reference sequence). The CDR3 DNA is TGTGCCAGCAGCCAGGACAAGGGTACGCAGTATTTT. This encodes CASSQDKGTQYF.

By share, this clonotype counts as medium-sized. J is TRBJ2-7 and V is TRBV5-6, with a tentative D call TRBD2 (6 bases). This CDR3 is built from 13 residues. Trimming pared 4 bases from V and 3 bases from J, leaving 11 bases between. Germline V lookup: CDR1 SGHDT, CDR2 YYEEEE. The CDR3 reads CASSRTTDYEQYV. The CDR3, as DNA: TGTGCCAGCAGCCGGACTACCGACTACGAGCAGTACGTC.

In its sample, this clonotype was seen many times. V is TRBV19 and J is TRBJ2-5; 12 nucleotides match TRBD1. Unmatched junction bases numbered 9, after V lost 5 bases and J lost 5 bases. Germline V CDR1 and CDR2: LNHDA, SQIVND (reference sequence). CDR3 size: 16 residues. The CDR3 protein is CASSVHGTGGRETQYF. CDR3 DNA: TGTGCCAGTAGTGTTCACGGGACAGGGGGCCGGGAGACCCAGTACTTC.

For this clonotype: This could be a read error, since a much larger clone is one nucleotide away. V is TRBV6-4 and J is TRBJ1-4; D gene uncertain. This CDR3 contains 13 residues. CDR1 is MRHNA, CDR2 SNTAGT, per germline. For the CDR3, the DNA is TGTGACAGCAGTGACCGTGAGGGTGAAAAACTGTTTTTT. It is translated as CDSSDREGEKLFF.

The genes are TRBV6-2 or TRBV6-3 and TRBJ2-2; TRBD1 matches at 7 bases. Trimming took 6 bases from V and 3 from J; bases not matched to a gene: 4. This CDR3 comprises 14 residues. Germline CDR1 is MNHEY and CDR2 is SVGEGT. Here the CDR3 reads CASRNRGDTGELFF. The DNA for the CDR3 is TGTGCCAGCAGGAACAGGGGTGACACCGGGGAGCTGTTTTTT.

This clonotype rates as medium-sized. This rearrangement joins TRBV19 to TRBJ1-3; D unclear. Germline loops: CDR1 LNHDA, CDR2 SQIVND (reference sequence). The V gene lost 0 bases and the J gene lost 0 bases, with 9 bases spanning the gap. The CDR3 covers 16 residues. In DNA, the CDR3 is TGTGCCAGTAGTATAGATCCCCAGGACTCTGGAAACACCATATATTTT. Translated, it gives CASSIDPQDSGNTIYF.

This clonotype is labeled as medium-sized. This chain uses TRBV5-4 with TRBJ1-1; 7 bases fit TRBD1. V dropped 0 bases and J dropped 4; count of bases not matched to a gene: 9. Per the germline V gene, CDR1 is SGHNT and CDR2 is YYREEE (reference sequence). This CDR3 has 16 amino acids. CDR3 in DNA: TGTGCCAGCAGCTTGGCTTCCGGACAGGCTGGCACTGAAGCTTTCTTT. Translated: CASSLASGQAGTEAFF.

This clonotype is medium-sized (0.01 to 0.1%) by share. The chain employs TRBV6-1 and TRBJ2-1, with 10 bases identical to TRBD2. Germline V gene lookup returns CDR1 MNHNS and CDR2 SASEGT. V shed 0 bases, J shed 3 bases, and the junction held 5 bases outside the gene matches. This CDR3 is built from 17 residues. CDR3 DNA: TGTGCCAGCAGTGAAGCGAAGATAGCGGGAGGCTACAATGAGCAGTTCTTC. Translation: CASSEAKIAGGYNEQFF.

This clonotype is termed medium-sized. This chain uses TRBV19 with TRBJ2-2; TRBD1 matches 7 bases. Unmatched junction bases numbered 19, after V lost 3 bases and J lost 0 bases. This CDR3 is 21 amino acids long. CDR1 and CDR2 (germline): LNHDA, SQIVND (reference sequence). DNA of the CDR3: TGTGCCAGTAGTATCATCCGATCTTGGCAGGGACAGCGCGCGAACACCGGGGAGCTGTTTTTT. The encoded protein is CASSIIRSWQGQRANTGELFF.

In its sample, this clonotype ranks as medium-sized (0.01 to 0.1%). The chain uses TRBV5-4 and TRBJ2-6, with 7 bases identical to TRBD1. This CDR3 region has 19 residues. Germline trimming cut 4 bases from V and 0 bases from J; bases unmatched to any gene: 13. Germline loops: CDR1 SGHNT, CDR2 YYREEE (reference sequence). The DNA for the CDR3 is TGTGCCAGCAGCCCTGGGGTGGGGGACAGAGGCTCTGGGGCCAACGTCCTGACTTTC. This sequence encodes CASSPGVGDRGSGANVLTF.

This clonotype came up once. The chain is built from TRBV20-1 and TRBJ2-3; D is ambiguous. The V end lost 3 bases, the J end lost 0 bases, and 4 bases lay between the germline ends. CDR3 length: 12 residues. Germline V CDR1 and CDR2: DFQATT, SNEGSKA (reference sequence). CDR3 in DNA: TGCAGTGCTAGTCTAAGCACAGATACGCAGTATTTT. It is translated as CSASLSTDTQYF.

By its share, this clonotype is medium-sized. The rearrangement joins TRBV20-1 to TRBJ2-7, with a possible D match to TRBD1 (6 bases). V shed 6 bases and J shed 4 bases, with 19 bases lying between them. Germline V gene lookup returns CDR1 DFQATT and CDR2 SNEGSKA (reference sequence). This CDR3 comprises 14 residues. The CDR3 loop is CSANKPDREYEQYF. CDR3 DNA sequence: TGCAGTGCCAACAAGCCGGACAGAGAGTACGAGCAGTACTTC.

The CDR3 DNA follows: TGTGCCAGTAGTATGGGCAGGGGGAACGAGCAGTACTTC. Translation gives CASSMGRGNEQYF. V is TRBV19 and J is TRBJ2-7; 7 nucleotides agree with TRBD1. Per germline, CDR1 LNHDA and CDR2 SQIVND (reference sequence). The length of the CDR3 is 13 residues. The V segment lost 3 bases and the J segment 5 bases; nucleotides outside the gene matches: 4.

In its sample, this clonotype is medium-sized. The rearrangement joins TRBV19 to TRBJ1-3, with D possibly TRBD1 on 5 matching bases. V lost 10 bases to trimming and J lost 0 bases, with 10 bases between them. There are 13 residues in the CDR3. Germline assignment: CDR1 LNHDA and CDR2 SQIVND (reference sequence). In DNA, the CDR3 is TGTGCCACCAAAACAGGCTCTGGAAACACCATATATTTT. It translates to CATKTGSGNTIYF.

This clonotype is medium-sized in the sample. This chain uses TRBV6-2 or TRBV6-3 with TRBJ1-1; D uncertain. CDR1 and CDR2 from the germline V gene are MNHEY and SVGEGT. CDR3 length: 12 residues. Trimming took 2 bases from V and 4 from J, leaving 5 bases between them. DNA for the CDR3: TGTGCCAGCAGTTACCCCCCCACTGAAGCTTTCTTT. Encoded protein: CASSYPPTEAFF.

This clonotype was seen a handful of times. The chain employs TRBV28 and TRBJ2-7; perhaps TRBD1 as D (6 bases). Trimming shortened V by 1 base and J by 11 bases, and 12 bases separated the two germline ends. CDR1 and CDR2 (germline): MDHEN, SYDVKM. The CDR3 covers 12 residues. The CDR3 spells CASSLSQGWKYF. In nucleotides, the CDR3 is TGTGCCAGCAGTTTATCACAGGGTTGGAAGTACTTC.